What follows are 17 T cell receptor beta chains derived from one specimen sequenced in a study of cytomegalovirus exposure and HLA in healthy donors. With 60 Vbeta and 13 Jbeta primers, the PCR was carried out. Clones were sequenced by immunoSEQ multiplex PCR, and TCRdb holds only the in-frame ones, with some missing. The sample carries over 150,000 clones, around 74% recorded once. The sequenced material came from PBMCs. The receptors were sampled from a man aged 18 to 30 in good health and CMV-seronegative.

The CDR3, as DNA: TGTGCCAGCAGTTACGGACACCCAGAGACCCAGTACTTC. This codes for CASSYGHPETQYF. The chain employs TRBV6-5 and TRBJ2-5; a weak D match, TRBD1 (5 bases). The CDR3 contains 13 residues. From germline, CDR1 is MNHEY and CDR2 SVGAGI. V was shortened by 2 bases and J by 4 bases, with 8 bases between the two germline ends.

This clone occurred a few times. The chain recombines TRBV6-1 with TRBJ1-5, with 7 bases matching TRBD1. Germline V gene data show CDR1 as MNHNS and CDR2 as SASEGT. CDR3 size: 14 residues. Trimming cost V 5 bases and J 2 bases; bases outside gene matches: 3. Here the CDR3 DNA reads TGTGCCAGCAGTCCCGGACAGGGCAATCAGCCCCAGCATTTT. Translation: CASSPGQGNQPQHF.

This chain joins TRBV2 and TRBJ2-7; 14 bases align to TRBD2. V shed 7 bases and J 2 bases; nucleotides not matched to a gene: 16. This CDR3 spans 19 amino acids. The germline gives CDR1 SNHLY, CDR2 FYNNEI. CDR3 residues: CASTRRGGLAGGWAYEQYF. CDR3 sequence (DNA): TGTGCCAGCACCCGAAGGGGAGGACTAGCGGGGGGTTGGGCCTACGAGCAGTACTTC. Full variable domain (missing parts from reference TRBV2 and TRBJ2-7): EPEVTQTPSHQVTQMGQEVILRCVPISNHLYFYWYRQILGQKVEFLVSFYNNEISEKSEIFDDQFSVERPDGSNFTLKIRSTKLEDSAMYFCASTRRGGLAGGWAYEQYFGPGTRLTVT.

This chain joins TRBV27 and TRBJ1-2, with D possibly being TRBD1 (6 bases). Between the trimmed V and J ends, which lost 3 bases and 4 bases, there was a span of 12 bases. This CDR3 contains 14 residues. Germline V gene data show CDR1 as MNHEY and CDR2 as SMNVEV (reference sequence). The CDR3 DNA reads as TGTGCCAGCAGTTTCCTACAGGGCTCCTATGGCTACACCTTC. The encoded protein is CASSFLQGSYGYTF.

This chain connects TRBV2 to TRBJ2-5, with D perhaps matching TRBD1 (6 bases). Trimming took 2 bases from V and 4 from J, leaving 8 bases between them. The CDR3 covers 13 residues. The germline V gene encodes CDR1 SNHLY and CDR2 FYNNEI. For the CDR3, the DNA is TGTGCCAGCAGTGAACAGGGGCGAGAGACCCAGTACTTC. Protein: CASSEQGRETQYF.

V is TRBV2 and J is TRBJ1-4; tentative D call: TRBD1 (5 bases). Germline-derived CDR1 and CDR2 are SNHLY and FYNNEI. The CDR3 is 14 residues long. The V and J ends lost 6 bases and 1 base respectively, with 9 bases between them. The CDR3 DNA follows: TGTGCCAGCAGGTCCGACAGAACTAATGAAAAACTGTTTTTT. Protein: CASRSDRTNEKLFF.

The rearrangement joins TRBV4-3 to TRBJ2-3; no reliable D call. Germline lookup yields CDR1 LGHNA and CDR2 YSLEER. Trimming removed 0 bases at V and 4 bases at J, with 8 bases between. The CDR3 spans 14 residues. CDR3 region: CASSQEDTADTQYF. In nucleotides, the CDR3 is TGCGCCAGCAGCCAAGAAGACACCGCAGATACGCAGTATTTT.

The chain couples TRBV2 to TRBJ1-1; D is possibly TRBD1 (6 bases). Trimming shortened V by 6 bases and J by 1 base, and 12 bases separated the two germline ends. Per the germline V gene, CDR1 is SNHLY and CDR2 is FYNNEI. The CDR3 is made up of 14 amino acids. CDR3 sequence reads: CASSLLDRNTEAFF. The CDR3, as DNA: TGTGCCAGCAGCCTACTGGACAGGAACACTGAAGCTTTCTTT.

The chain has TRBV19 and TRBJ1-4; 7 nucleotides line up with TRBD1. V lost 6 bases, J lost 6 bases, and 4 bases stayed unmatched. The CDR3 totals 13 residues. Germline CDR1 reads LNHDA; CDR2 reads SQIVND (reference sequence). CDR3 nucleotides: TGTGCCAGTAGCCCCGGACAGGATGAAAAACTGTTTTTT. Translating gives CASSPGQDEKLFF.

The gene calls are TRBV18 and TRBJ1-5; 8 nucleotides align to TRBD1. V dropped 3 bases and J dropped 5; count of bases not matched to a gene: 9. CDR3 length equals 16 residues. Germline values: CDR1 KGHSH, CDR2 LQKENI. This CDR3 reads CASSPMSGQGHQPQHF. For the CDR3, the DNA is TGTGCCAGCTCACCGATGTCCGGACAGGGACATCAGCCCCAGCATTTT.

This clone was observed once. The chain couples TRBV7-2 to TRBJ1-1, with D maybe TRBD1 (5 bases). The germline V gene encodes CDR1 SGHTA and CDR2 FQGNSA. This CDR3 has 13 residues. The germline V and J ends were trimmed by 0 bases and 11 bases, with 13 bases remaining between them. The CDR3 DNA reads TGTGCCAGCAGCTTAGCGGTGGGGCGCTCGGCTTTCTTT. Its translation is CASSLAVGRSAFF. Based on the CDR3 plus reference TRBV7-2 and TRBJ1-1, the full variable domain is GAGVSQSPSNKVTEKGKDVELRCDPISGHTALYWYRQSLGQGLEFLIYFQGNSAPDKSGLPSDRFSAERTGGSVSTLTIQRTQQEDSAVYLCASSLAVGRSAFFGQGTRLTVV.

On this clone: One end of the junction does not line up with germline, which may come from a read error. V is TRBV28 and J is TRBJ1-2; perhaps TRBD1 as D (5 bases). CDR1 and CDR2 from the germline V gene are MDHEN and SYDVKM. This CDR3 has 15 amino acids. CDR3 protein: CATSYAGVDDYGYTF. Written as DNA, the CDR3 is TGTGCCACCAGTTACGCGGGGGTGGATGACTATGGCTACACCTTC.

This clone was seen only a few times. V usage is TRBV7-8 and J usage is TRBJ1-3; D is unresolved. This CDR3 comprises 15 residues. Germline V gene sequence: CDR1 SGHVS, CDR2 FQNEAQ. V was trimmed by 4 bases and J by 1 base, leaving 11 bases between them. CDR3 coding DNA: TGTGCCAGCAGCTCCCAAGGAGTATCTGGAAACACCATATATTTT. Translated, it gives CASSSQGVSGNTIYF.

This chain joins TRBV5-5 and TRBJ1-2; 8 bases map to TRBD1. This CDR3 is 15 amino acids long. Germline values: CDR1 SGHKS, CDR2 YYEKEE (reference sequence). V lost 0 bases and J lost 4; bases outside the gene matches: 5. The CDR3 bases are TGTGCCAGCAGCTTGGAGGGACAGGCCTCCTATGGCTACACCTTC. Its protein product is CASSLEGQASYGYTF.

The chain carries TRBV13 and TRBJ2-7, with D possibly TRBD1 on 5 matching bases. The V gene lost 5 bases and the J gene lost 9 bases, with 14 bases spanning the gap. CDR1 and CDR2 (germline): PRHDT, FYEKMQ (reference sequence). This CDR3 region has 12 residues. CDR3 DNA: TGTGCCAGCAGCCTTCAGGGTCTGGTGCAGTACTTC. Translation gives CASSLQGLVQYF.

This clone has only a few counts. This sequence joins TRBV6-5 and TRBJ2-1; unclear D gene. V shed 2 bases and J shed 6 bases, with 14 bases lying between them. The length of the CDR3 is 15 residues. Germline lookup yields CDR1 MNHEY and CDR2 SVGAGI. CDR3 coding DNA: TGTGCCAGCAGTTACACGGGTGGTAGGCCCAATGAGCAGTTCTTC. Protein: CASSYTGGRPNEQFF.

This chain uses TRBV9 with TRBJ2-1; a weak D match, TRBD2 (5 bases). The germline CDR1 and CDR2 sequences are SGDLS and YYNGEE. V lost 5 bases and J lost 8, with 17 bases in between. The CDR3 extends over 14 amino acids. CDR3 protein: CASSDQEAGYEQFF. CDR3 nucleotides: TGTGCCAGCAGTGACCAGGAGGCGGGCTATGAGCAGTTCTTC. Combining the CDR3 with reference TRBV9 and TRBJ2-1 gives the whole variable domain DSGVTQTPKHLITATGQRVTLRCSPRSGDLSVYWYQQSLDQGLQFLIQYYNGEERAKGNILERFSAQQFPDLHSELNLSSLELGDSALYFCASSDQEAGYEQFFGPGTRLTVL.